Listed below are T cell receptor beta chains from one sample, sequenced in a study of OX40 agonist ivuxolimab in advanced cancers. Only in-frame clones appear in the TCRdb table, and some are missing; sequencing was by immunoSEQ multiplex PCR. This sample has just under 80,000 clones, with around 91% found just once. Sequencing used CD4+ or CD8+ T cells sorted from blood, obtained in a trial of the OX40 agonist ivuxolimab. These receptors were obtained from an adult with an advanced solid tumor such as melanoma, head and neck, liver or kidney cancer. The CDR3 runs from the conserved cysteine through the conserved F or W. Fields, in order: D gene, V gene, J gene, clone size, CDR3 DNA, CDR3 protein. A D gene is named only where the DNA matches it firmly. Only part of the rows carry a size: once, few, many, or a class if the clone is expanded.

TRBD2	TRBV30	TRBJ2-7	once	TGTGCCTGGAGCCCGGGACTAGCGGGAGACGACGAGCAGTACTTC	CAWSPGLAGDDEQYF
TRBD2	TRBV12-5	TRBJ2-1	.	TGTGCTAGTGGTTTTATCCTAGCGGGAATAGGTGAGCAGTTCTTC	CASGFILAGIGEQFF
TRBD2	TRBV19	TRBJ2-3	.	TGTGCCAGTAGTACCGGACTAGTGGCAGATACGCAGTATTTT	CASSTGLVADTQYF
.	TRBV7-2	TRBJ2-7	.	TGTGCCAGCAGCTCCCGGGACTTCTACGAGCAGTACTTC	CASSSRDFYEQYF
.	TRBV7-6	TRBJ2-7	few	TGTGCCAGCAGCTTAGCGCTCAAGGGCGAGCAGTACTTC	CASSLALKGEQYF
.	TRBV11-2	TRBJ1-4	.	TGTGCCAGCAGCCCCCGATTGCCTGCAACTAATGAAAAACTGTTTTTT	CASSPRLPATNEKLFF
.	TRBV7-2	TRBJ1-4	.	TGTGCCAGCAGCTTATTAAGACGTTCAACTAATGAAAAACTGTTTTTT	CASSLLRRSTNEKLFF
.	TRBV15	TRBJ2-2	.	TGTGCCACCAGCAGAGGCAGGGGGAACACCGGGGAGCTGTTTTTT	CATSRGRGNTGELFF
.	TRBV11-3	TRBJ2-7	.	TGTGCCAGCAGCTTAGGGGGACCCCAGGAGGCGGTTCGGGACGAGCAGTACTTC	CASSLGGPQEAVRDEQYF
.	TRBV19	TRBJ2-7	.	TGTGCCAGTAGTGACGTTACGGACGAGCAGTACTTC	CASSDVTDEQYF
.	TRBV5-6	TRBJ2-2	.	TGTGCCAGCAGCTTGGGGGGTAGCCTCCCCGGGGAGCTGTTTTTT	CASSLGGSLPGELFF
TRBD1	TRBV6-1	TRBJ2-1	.	TGTGCCAGCCAACCGGGACAGCCATACAATGAGCAGTTCTTC	CASQPGQPYNEQFF
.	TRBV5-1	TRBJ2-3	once	TGCGCCAGCAGCTTAAATCCCCCGGACACTACAGATACGCAGTATTTT	CASSLNPPDTTDTQYF
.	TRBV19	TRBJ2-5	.	TGTGCCAGTAGTGGCGGAAAGGTCCTAGCTTATTTGGAGACCCAGTACTTC	CASSGGKVLAYLETQYF
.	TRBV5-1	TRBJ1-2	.	TGCGCCAGCAGCTTGGCCGGACATAGCTATGGCTACACCTTC	CASSLAGHSYGYTF
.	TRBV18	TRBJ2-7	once	TGTGCCAGCTCACCGAACAGGGTCTACGAGCAGTACTTC	CASSPNRVYEQYF
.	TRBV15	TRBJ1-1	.	TGTGCCACCAGCAGAGATCGGGGGGCTGAAGCTTTCTTT	CATSRDRGAEAFF
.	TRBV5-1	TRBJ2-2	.	TGCGCCAGCAGCTTGGCGACCCTAGCTGGCGGGGAGCTGTTTTTT	CASSLATLAGGELFF
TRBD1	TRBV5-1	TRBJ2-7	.	TGCGCCAGCAGCTGGCAGGGGGATGGCGAGCAGTACTTC	CASSWQGDGEQYF
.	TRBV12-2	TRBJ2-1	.	TGTGCAAGTCGCTTTCTTAGCGGGAGGGCCATTGTGGGAAATGAGCAGTTCTTC	CASRFLSGRAIVGNEQFF
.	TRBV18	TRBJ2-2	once	TGTGCCAGCTCACCAGAAACTCCAGGGGACACCGGGGAGCTGTTTTTT	CASSPETPGDTGELFF
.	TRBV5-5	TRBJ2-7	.	TGTGCCAGCAGCTTTGGGCTAGGGTACTCCTACGAGCAGTACTTC	CASSFGLGYSYEQYF
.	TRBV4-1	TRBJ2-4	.	TGCGCCAGCAGCCAGCAGTCCTTAGCCAAAAACATTCAGTACTTC	CASSQQSLAKNIQYF
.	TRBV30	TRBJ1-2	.	TGTGCCTGGAGTGAGTTTAGGGCAGGGGAGGATGGCTACACCTTC	CAWSEFRAGEDGYTF
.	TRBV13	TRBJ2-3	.	TGTGCCAGCAGCAGACTGGACTCCTCCACAGATACGCAGTATTTT	CASSRLDSSTDTQYF
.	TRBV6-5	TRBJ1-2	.	TGTGCCAGCAGTTACTCAGGCACAAGGGCTCACTATGGCTACACCTTC	CASSYSGTRAHYGYTF
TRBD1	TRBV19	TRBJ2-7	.	TGTGCCAGTAGCTCAATACAGGGGGCCAGCTCCTACGAGCAGTACTTC	CASSSIQGASSYEQYF
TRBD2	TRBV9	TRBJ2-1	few	TGTGCCAGCAGCGCCACTAGCGGGAGCGGCAATGAGCAGTTCTTC	CASSATSGSGNEQFF
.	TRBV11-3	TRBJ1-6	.	TGTGCCAGCAGCTTGGGGGGCCCTAGTGGCGCCATCCCCCTCCACTTT	CASSLGGPSGAIPLHF
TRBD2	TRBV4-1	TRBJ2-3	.	TGCGCCAGCACCCTACGGGGGGTACGCACAGATACGCAGTATTTT	CASTLRGVRTDTQYF
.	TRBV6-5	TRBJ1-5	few	TGTGCCAGCAGCCGGGATATTTCAAGCAATCAGCCCCAGCATTTT	CASSRDISSNQPQHF
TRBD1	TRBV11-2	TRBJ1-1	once	TGTGCCAGCAGCTTTGGGACAGGGGGGGGTTGGACTGAAGCTTTCTTT	CASSFGTGGGWTEAFF